The source of this T cell receptor (beta chain) is a study of T cell responses to AZD1222 COVID-19 vaccine. General study findings and limits: CD4 TCRs linked to vaccination spanned spike, dominating at 160-218 and 743-854.

This clone was seen just once. Its antigen is undetermined. Between the trimmed V and J ends, which lost 4 bases and 0 bases, there was a span of 9 bases. Germline lookup yields CDR1 SQVTM and CDR2 ANQGSEA. The CDR3 has 14 amino acids. Profiled with immunoSEQ multiplex PCR; TCRdb holds only in-frame clones, not every one. This table has 160,000 or so clones, around nine tenths appearing once. J is TRBJ2-2 and V is TRBV29-1; D not certain. This specimen consisted of peripheral blood, obtained on day 0 of AZD1222 vaccination. The source of this sequence is an adult in good health. The CDR3 loop is CSVVDGTNTGELFF. In DNA form, the CDR3 reads TGCAGCGTTGTAGATGGTACGAACACCGGGGAGCTGTTTTTT.